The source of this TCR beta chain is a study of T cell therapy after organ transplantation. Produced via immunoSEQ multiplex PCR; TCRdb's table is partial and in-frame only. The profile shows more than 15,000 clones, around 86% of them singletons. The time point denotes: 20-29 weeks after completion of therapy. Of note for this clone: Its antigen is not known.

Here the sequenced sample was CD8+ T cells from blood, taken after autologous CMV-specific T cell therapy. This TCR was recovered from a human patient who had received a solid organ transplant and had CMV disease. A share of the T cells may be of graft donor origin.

The CDR3 region is CASSALDRGGDQPQHF. The CDR3 DNA is TGTGCCAGCAGCGCGCTGGATCGGGGGGGCGATCAGCCCCAGCATTTT. The V call is TRBV7-9, the J call TRBJ1-5, with a possible D match to TRBD1 (6 bases). Germline V gene lookup returns CDR1 SEHNR and CDR2 FQNEAQ (reference sequence). Trimming pared 5 bases from V and 5 bases from J, leaving 19 bases between. The length of the CDR3 is 16 residues.